The 4 T cell receptor beta chains reported below all come from one sample, sequenced in a study of shared clonotypes between healthy human individuals. Profiling relied on immunoSEQ multiplex PCR, and the TCRdb table lists in-frame clones only, not all of them. The sample holds hundreds of thousands of clones; 79% are singletons and the top ten take around 13%. The sequenced sample consisted of PBMCs. These receptors all come from a woman between 40 and 50 years old in good health. Some clones in this sample may be carry-over from other donors' samples.

This clone was detected many times. The chain has TRBV11-2 and TRBJ2-1, with a tentative D call TRBD1 (5 bases). Trimming took off 5 bases at V and 13 bases at J, with 15 bases between the two ends. CDR3 size: 12 residues. Germline CDR1 is SGHAT and CDR2 is FQNNGV. The CDR3: CASSPWGGIQFF. CDR3 in DNA: TGTGCCAGCAGCCCTTGGGGCGGTATTCAGTTCTTC. Supplemented by reference TRBV11-2 and TRBJ2-1, the full variable domain reads EAGVAQSPRYKIIEKRQSVAFWCNPISGHATLYWYQQILGQGPKLLIQFQNNGVVDDSQLPKDRFSAERLKGVDSTLKIQPAKLEDSAVYLCASSPWGGIQFFGPGTRLTVL.

V usage is TRBV5-1 and J usage is TRBJ2-7; 8 bases are shared with TRBD1. The J segment lost 3 bases and the V segment lost 2 bases, leaving 4 bases of the junction unmatched. The CDR3 is 14 residues long. Germline V gene lookup returns CDR1 SGHRS and CDR2 YFSETQ. The CDR3 DNA follows: TGCGCCAGCAGCTTCAGACAGGGGAACTACGAGCAGTACTTC. Translation: CASSFRQGNYEQYF.

This sequence joins TRBV7-2 and TRBJ2-5; 11 nucleotides line up with TRBD1. CDR1 and CDR2 from the germline V gene are SGHTA and FQGNSA. This CDR3 comprises 14 residues. V shed 6 bases, J shed 5 bases, and the junction held 5 bases outside the gene matches. The CDR3 loop reads CASSSDRGLETQYF. In nucleotides, the CDR3 is TGTGCCAGCAGTTCGGACAGGGGGCTGGAGACCCAGTACTTC.

This clone was seen many times. The rearrangement joins TRBV19 to TRBJ1-2, with unresolved D. V shed 5 bases and J shed 5 bases, with 12 bases lying between them. The CDR3 contains 13 residues. Germline CDR1 reads LNHDA; CDR2 reads SQIVND (reference sequence). CDR3 sequence reads: CASSHGPPYGYTF. CDR3 nucleotide sequence: TGTGCCAGTAGTCACGGGCCGCCATATGGCTACACCTTC.